This T cell receptor (beta chain) stems from a study of human thymus T cells. A remark on this clone: Its target is unknown.

Germline V CDR1 and CDR2: SGHAT, FQNNGV. This CDR3 has 16 amino acids. The V and J ends lost 5 bases and 0 bases respectively, with 14 bases between them. Thymus pieces cut out during corrective heart surgery were the tissue that was used. Healthy Finnish infants undergoing corrective surgery for congenital heart defects were used as donors. Regarding the study as a whole: Overlap was high between thymic repertoires from unrelated individuals, as reported in related research. V and J gene usage appeared biased in thymic and blood repertoires.

Sequencing used immunoSEQ multiplex PCR; TCRdb keeps in-frame clones, though not all of them. The table shows 60,000 to 75,000 clones, with roughly 96% occurring only once. This TCR came from a girl under three years old with a congenital heart defect but otherwise immunologically healthy. The sequenced material came from thymus tissue. V and J are TRBV11-2 and TRBJ2-1; no firm D call. CDR3 bases: TGTGCCAGCAGCCCACCGATCCAAAGCTCCTACAATGAGCAGTTCTTC. Translation gives CASSPPIQSSYNEQFF.